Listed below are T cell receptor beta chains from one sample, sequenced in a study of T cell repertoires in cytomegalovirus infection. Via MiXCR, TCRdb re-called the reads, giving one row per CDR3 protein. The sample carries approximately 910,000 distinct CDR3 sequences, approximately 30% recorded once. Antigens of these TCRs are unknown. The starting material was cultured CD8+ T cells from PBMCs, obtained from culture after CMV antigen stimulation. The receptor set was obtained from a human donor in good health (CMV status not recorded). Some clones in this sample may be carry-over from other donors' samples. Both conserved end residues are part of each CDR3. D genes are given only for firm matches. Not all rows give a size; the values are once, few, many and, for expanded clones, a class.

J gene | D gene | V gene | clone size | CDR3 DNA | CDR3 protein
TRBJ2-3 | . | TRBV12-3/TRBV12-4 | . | TGTGCCAGCACACAGGAGAGCACAGATACGCAGTATTTT | CASTQESTDTQYF
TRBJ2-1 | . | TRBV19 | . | TGTGCCAGTAGTATAGTGGCGTACAGCTCCTACAATGAGCAGTTCTTC | CASSIVAYSSYNEQFF
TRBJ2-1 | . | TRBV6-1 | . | TGTGCCAGCAGCAGAATCCAGAATGAGCAGTTCTTC | CASSRIQNEQFF
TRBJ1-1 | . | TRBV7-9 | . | TGTGCCAGCAGCTTATTTTCCCCCTACATAGAGGGGAGCACTGAAGCTTTCTTT | CASSLFSPYIEGSTEAFF
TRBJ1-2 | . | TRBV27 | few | TGTGCCAGCAGATCGGGTCATGGCTACACCTTC | CASRSGHGYTF
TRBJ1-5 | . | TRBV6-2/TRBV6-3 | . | TGTGCCAGCAGTTACGTTACGGGACGGGGCAATCAGCCCCAGCATTTT | CASSYVTGRGNQPQHF
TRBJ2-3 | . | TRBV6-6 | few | TGTGCCAGCAGTTACTTGGCTACTAGCACAGATACGCAGTATTTT | CASSYLATSTDTQYF
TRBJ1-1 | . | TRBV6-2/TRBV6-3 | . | TGTGCCAGCAGTTACTACCTCCACGGGAGCTTGAACACTGAAGCTTTCTTT | CASSYYLHGSLNTEAFF
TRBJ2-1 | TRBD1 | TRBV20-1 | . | TGCAGTGCTCAACCAGGGGGAAGTGAGCAGTTCTTC | CSAQPGGSEQFF
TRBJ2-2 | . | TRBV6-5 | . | TGTGCCAGCAGTTACGCGGCAGGGGTGGTGGACACCGGGGAGCTGTTTTTT | CASSYAAGVVDTGELFF
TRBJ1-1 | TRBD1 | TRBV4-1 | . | TGCGCCAGCAGCCATACAGGGGGCTCCACTGAAGCTTTCTTT | CASSHTGGSTEAFF
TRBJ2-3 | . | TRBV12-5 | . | TGTGCTAGTGGTTCCCGGGGTTCTAGCACAGATACGCAGTATTTT | CASGSRGSSTDTQYF
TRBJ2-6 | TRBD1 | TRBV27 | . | TGTGCCAGCAGTACCCTAGACAGGGCTGGGGCCAACGTCCTGACTTTC | CASSTLDRAGANVLTF
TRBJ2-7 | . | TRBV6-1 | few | TGTGCCAGCAGTGAAGGGGTCAGCTCCTACGAGCAGTACTTC | CASSEGVSSYEQYF
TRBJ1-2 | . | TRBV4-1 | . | TGTGCCAGCAGCCAAGAAAAGGGAACGTTTTACTATGGCTACACCTTC | CASSQEKGTFYYGYTF
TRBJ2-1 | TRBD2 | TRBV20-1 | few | TGCAGTGCTAGGTTTAGCGGGGGGGCAGATATTGAGCAGTTCTTC | CSARFSGGADIEQFF
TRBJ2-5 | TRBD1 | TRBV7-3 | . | TGTGCCAGCAGCCCAAAAAGCGGACAGGCCCAAGAGACCCAGTACTTC | CASSPKSGQAQETQYF
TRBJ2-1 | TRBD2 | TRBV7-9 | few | TGTGCCAGCAGCTTTCGGACTAGCGGGGGGGCGAGGTACAATGAGCAGTTCTTC | CASSFRTSGGARYNEQFF
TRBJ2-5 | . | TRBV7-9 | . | TGTGCCAGCAGCTTAAACCCCGGTCTTTGGGAGACCCAGTACTTC | CASSLNPGLWETQYF
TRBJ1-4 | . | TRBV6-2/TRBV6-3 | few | TGTGCCAGCAGTTTCCCGGGACGTAATGAAAAACTGTTTTTT | CASSFPGRNEKLFF
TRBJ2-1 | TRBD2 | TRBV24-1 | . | TGTGCCACCAGTGATTCTAAGCGGGGGGCCGTCTACAATGAGCAGTTCTTC | CATSDSKRGAVYNEQFF
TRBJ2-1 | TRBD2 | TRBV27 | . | TGTGCCAGCAGGCCCCAGCGGGGGCCTTACAATGAGCAGTTCTTC | CASRPQRGPYNEQFF
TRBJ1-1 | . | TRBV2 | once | TGTGCCAGCAGTGTGGGTCAGTGGACTGAAGCTTTCTTT | CASSVGQWTEAFF
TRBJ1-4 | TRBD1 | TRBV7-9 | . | TGTGCCAGCAGCTTCGTACAGGGGGCAACTAATGAAAAACTGTTTTTT | CASSFVQGATNEKLFF
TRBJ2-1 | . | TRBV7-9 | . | TGTGCCAGCAGCCCTCGGGGCCTTGAGCAGTTCTTC | CASSPRGLEQFF
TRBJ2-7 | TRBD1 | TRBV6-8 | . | TGTGCCAGCAGGGATATTTCCGGGACAGGGAAGAAATTCAACATATCCTACGAGCAGTACTTC | CASRDISGTGKKFNISYEQYF
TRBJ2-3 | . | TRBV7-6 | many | TGTGCCAGCAGCTTAGTAGTCCCTCCGCAGTATTTT | CASSLVVPPQYF
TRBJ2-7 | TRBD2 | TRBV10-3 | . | TGTGCCATCACCCCAGCGGGAATCAGCTACGAGCAGTACTTC | CAITPAGISYEQYF
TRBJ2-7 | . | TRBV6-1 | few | TGTGCCAGCAGTGATGACGGGGGTGGTGTCGAGCAGTACTTC | CASSDDGGGVEQYF
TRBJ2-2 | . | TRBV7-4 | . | TGTGCCAGCAGTGCTTACGGGACGGATTACACCGGGGAGCTGTTTTTT | CASSAYGTDYTGELFF
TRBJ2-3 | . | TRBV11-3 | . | TGTGCCAGCAGCCCTGAAGGCGGGGATACGCAGTATTTT | CASSPEGGDTQYF